This T cell receptor (beta chain) was identified during a study of cytotoxic CD8 clonotypes in ibrutinib-treated CLL (dated by TCRdb to 2020 to 2022). General notes on the study: In this cohort, around 15 patients were treatment-naive and about a dozen were relapsed/refractory, while fewer than 18 had unmutated IGHV. Responses were partial in some 24 patients and complete in 2; after median around 68 months follow-up, about 14 stayed in remission and around 12 progressed. Response samples were taken after a median of 12 months on treatment, ranging from about 6 to 36 months. On average, each sample yielded 270,000 or so productive templates and about 94,000 productive rearrangements. Of the 90 or so participants in the trial, 25 to 30 had longitudinal samples available. Cryopreserved peripheral blood mononuclear cells were obtained before treatment, at response, and at either sustained remission or disease progression. All remission and progressive disease samples were collected while patients were still receiving ibrutinib.

As regards this clone: Its cognate antigen has yet to be identified. The record has no base qualities; no much larger clone is one base away.

What the work shows at the level of the full study, not this receptor alone: At baseline, clonality was higher than in age-matched healthy donors and showed a strong correlation with circulating CD8+ T-cell counts. Public clonotypes were rare and either shrank or stayed stable during treatment, and the rise in clonality at ibrutinib response reflected expansion of private clonotypes. Sampling times were not matched between patients in sustained remission and patients whose disease was progressing, and lymph node repertoires were not examined. At ibrutinib response clonality went up, during sustained remission it held steady, and at progression it dropped back toward baseline.

The time point label corresponds to: approximately twelve months on ibrutinib. Approximately 2 micrograms of genomic DNA were extracted from cryopreserved PBMCs for TCR beta library preparation. High-throughput TCR beta sequencing was performed on longitudinal blood samples from CLL patients receiving ibrutinib monotherapy. The patients took part in an open-label, single-center phase 2 trial of ibrutinib monotherapy. The goal of deep resolution MiSeq sequencing was a depth between 1 in 1 million and 1 in 200,000 T cells, and coverage averaged 10x per clonotype. TCR beta libraries were generated with the immunoSEQ hsTCRB Kit. The original methods were these. ImmunoSEQ Data Assistant and ImmunoSEQ Analyzer were used for data analysis, and V, D and J genes were assigned according to IMGT definitions. Clonality was computed as one minus normalized Shannon entropy of productive rearrangement frequencies, ranging from 0 to 1. Only overrepresented clonotypes making up at least 0.05% of the repertoire of each patient were included in the public clonotype analysis. Repertoires from about a dozen age-matched healthy donors in immuneACCESS were used as clonality controls. As stored in TCRdb, this immuneACCESS dataset retains in-frame rearrangements with V and J assigned. A fraction of the clones does not appear; measured against another copy, unresolved V genes explain less than half of the discrepancy, and the remainder lacks a known reason. V and J calls and clone size are copied from that table; D and trimming were computed from the DNA. In all, the sample holds around 60,000 clones, and roughly 57% of those were seen once. Of the sample, roughly 14% falls within the top ten clones.

There are 12 amino acids in the CDR3, from cysteine to valine inclusive. Kept here is only the CDR3 DNA, which spans 36 bases and is read in frame from base 1. Relative to germline, V is 6 bases shorter and J is 6 bases shorter, with 12 bases between their ends. CDR1 and CDR2 are read off the germline V gene (reference sequence) as SEHNR and FQNEAQ. Material: PBMCs, obtained after 12 months of ibrutinib treatment. The chain uses TRBV7-9 and TRBJ2-7; a tentative D match to TRBD2 spans 5 bases. The TCR was taken from a human donor with chronic lymphocytic leukemia. The CDR3 loop reads CASSSGAGEQYV. The DNA sequence is as follows: TGTGCCAGCAGTTCAGGTGCGGGCGAGCAGTACGTC.